Listed below are T cell receptor beta chains from one sample, sequenced in a study of T cell responses to AZD1222 COVID-19 vaccine. Here immunoSEQ multiplex PCR was the method, and the copy in TCRdb shows in-frame clones only, minus some. The sample holds about 100,000 clones; more than 75% are singletons and the top ten take roughly a fifth. Here the sequenced sample was peripheral blood, taken on day 0 of AZD1222 vaccination. The receptors derive from an adult in good health. The CDR3 runs from the conserved cysteine through the conserved F or W. The D gene is left open where the match is weak. Clone size is given for some rows only: seen once, a few or many times, or a class if the clone is expanded.

TRBD1	TRBV5-1	TRBJ2-7	NA	TGCGCCAGCAGCCGCGGGACAGGGATCTACGAGCAGTACTTC	CASSRGTGIYEQYF
NA	TRBV11-2	TRBJ2-2	few	TGTGCCAGCAGCTTAGACCTGGGGATCATTCGCGCCGGGGAGCTGTTTTTT	CASSLDLGIIRAGELFF
NA	TRBV2	TRBJ1-4	NA	TGTGCCGCCGGGACCGAGCCGTTTAGTGAAAAACTGTTTTTT	CAAGTEPFSEKLFF
TRBD1	TRBV24-1	TRBJ1-1	NA	TGTGCCACCAGTTTTTTTCCACCGGGACAGGGGTCCCCAATATTGATGAACACTGAAGCTTTCTTT	CATSFFPPGQGSPILMNTEAFF
NA	TRBV3-1/TRBV3-2	TRBJ1-6	once	TGTGCCAGCAGCCACCGGGAGGACTCCTATAATTCACCCCTCCACTTT	CASSHREDSYNSPLHF
TRBD1	TRBV19	TRBJ2-7	NA	TGTGCCAGTAGTTCGGGACAGGGCACCGAGCAGTACTTC	CASSSGQGTEQYF
NA	TRBV9	TRBJ2-7	NA	TGTGCCAGCAGCGGGACGAAACCACCCTACGAGCAGTACTTC	CASSGTKPPYEQYF
NA	TRBV27	TRBJ1-6	NA	TGTGCCAGCAGTCTTTCAATGGGGTCACCCCTCCACTTT	CASSLSMGSPLHF
NA	TRBV4-3	TRBJ1-3	NA	TGCGCCAGCAGCCAGGACTCGAGTAGAAACACCATATATTTT	CASSQDSSRNTIYF
NA	TRBV7-8	TRBJ2-2	NA	TGTGCCAGCAGCTTAAGTGAGAACACCGGGGAGCTGTTTTTT	CASSLSENTGELFF
NA	TRBV5-1	TRBJ2-3	NA	TGCGCCAGCAGCTTGGATAGGCAAAGCACAGATACGCAGTATTTT	CASSLDRQSTDTQYF
NA	TRBV11-2	TRBJ2-1	NA	TGTGCCAGCAGCTTAGAGGCGGGGGCGGGCGATGAGCAGTTCTTC	CASSLEAGAGDEQFF
NA	TRBV27	TRBJ2-2	NA	TGTGCCAGCAGACCTCTCAACACCGGGGAGCTGTTTTTT	CASRPLNTGELFF
NA	TRBV19	TRBJ2-7	NA	TGTGCCAGTAGTATATTGCCAGCCGGGCTTTCCGAGCAGTACTTC	CASSILPAGLSEQYF
NA	TRBV4-3	TRBJ1-2	NA	TGCGCCAGCAGCCAAGAGTGGGGGGCAGACTATGGCTACACCTTC	CASSQEWGADYGYTF
NA	TRBV18	TRBJ1-6	NA	TGTGCCAGCTCTCACGGAGAGGGTTCACCCCTCCACTTT	CASSHGEGSPLHF
NA	TRBV15	TRBJ2-1	NA	TGTGCCACCAGCAGTCCTACGGGCAATGAGCAGTTCTTC	CATSSPTGNEQFF
NA	TRBV5-6	TRBJ2-5	NA	TGTGCCAGCAGCTTGGCCCGGACGGGGGGCCTGGAGACCCAGTACTTC	CASSLARTGGLETQYF
NA	TRBV3-1/TRBV3-2	TRBJ2-1	NA	TGTGCCAGCAGCCGAGAACATGAGCAGTTCTTC	CASSREHEQFF
NA	TRBV12-3/TRBV12-4	TRBJ2-7	NA	TGTGCCAGCACCCCATTTGGACCAAGCGAGCAGTACTTC	CASTPFGPSEQYF
TRBD1	TRBV13	TRBJ2-6	NA	TGTGCCAGCAGCTTGCGGGACAGGAGCTCTGGGGCCAACGTCCTGACTTTC	CASSLRDRSSGANVLTF
TRBD1	TRBV6-1	TRBJ1-5	NA	TGTGCCAGCAGTGTCGCGGTATCCGGGACAGGGGCCGCTAGCAATCAGCCCCAGCATTTT	CASSVAVSGTGAASNQPQHF
NA	TRBV7-2	TRBJ2-1	NA	TGTGCCAGCAGCTCCTTTCGACCCCGAGGGCACAATGAGCAGTTCTTC	CASSSFRPRGHNEQFF
NA	TRBV4-1	TRBJ2-1	NA	TGCGCCAGCAGCCAAGAAATACAGGGAGCCTACAATGAGCAGTTCTTC	CASSQEIQGAYNEQFF
TRBD1	TRBV15	TRBJ1-2	NA	TGTGCCACCAGCTCGGGACAGGGGCTCCTTGCTAACTATGGCTACACCTTC	CATSSGQGLLANYGYTF
TRBD1	TRBV19	TRBJ1-1	NA	TGTGCCAGTAATTGGGGACAGGGTTTGATGGGCACTGAAGCTTTCTTT	CASNWGQGLMGTEAFF
NA	TRBV30	TRBJ1-1	NA	TGTGCCTGGGTCGAGCGAGGGAGGGCGGGAACTGAAGCTTTCTTT	CAWVERGRAGTEAFF
TRBD2	TRBV5-1	TRBJ2-1	once	TGCGCCAGCAGCTTGGACGGCGGGAGGCAGTTCTTC	CASSLDGGRQFF
NA	TRBV19	TRBJ1-1	NA	TGTGCCAGTAGTACCGCCGGCAGGGGAATCACTGAAGCTTTCTTT	CASSTAGRGITEAFF
TRBD1	TRBV5-1	TRBJ2-7	NA	TGCGCCAGCAGCTTAGGACAGGGGCCCTACGAGCAGTACTTC	CASSLGQGPYEQYF
TRBD1	TRBV4-1	TRBJ1-6	NA	TGCGCCAGCAGCCAAGACCGAAGACAGGGTGGGGGATATAATTCACCCCTCCACTTT	CASSQDRRQGGGYNSPLHF
NA	TRBV20-1	TRBJ2-2	NA	TGCAGTGCTAGTCGCACCGGGGAGCTGTTTTTT	CSASRTGELFF
TRBD1	TRBV6-5	TRBJ2-7	NA	TGTGCCAGCAGTTACCAGGGGGACAGGGGCTACGAGCAGTACTTC	CASSYQGDRGYEQYF
NA	TRBV2	TRBJ2-7	NA	TGTGCCAGCAGACCCACGGGGGTTGCTTCGGACGAGCAGTACTTC	CASRPTGVASDEQYF
NA	TRBV29-1	TRBJ2-7	once	TGCAGCGTCGGCGTGACAGGCCCCTACGAGCAGTACTTC	CSVGVTGPYEQYF
TRBD1	TRBV7-9	TRBJ2-2	NA	TGTGCCAGCAGCCTAGGGACAGGGAGTGTCCGGGAGCTGTTTTTT	CASSLGTGSVRELFF